The clone carrying this T cell receptor beta chain was seen ten or more times. Noted time point: newly diagnosed GD, antithyroid drugs for less than 3 months. TCR sequences were obtained from RNA taken from PBMCs. With 6 bases removed from V and 8 bases from J, the gap between germline ends came to 16 bases. The germline V gene encodes CDR1 SQVTM and CDR2 ANQGSEA. This CDR3 spans 13 amino acids. Arm-PCR of CDR3 regions and iRepertoire HTBI primers were used to build TCR beta libraries. TCRdb re-called the multiplex PCR reads with MiXCR, one entry per CDR3 protein. Here the sample spans about 540,000 distinct CDR3 sequences, about 13% being singletons. These data are taken from a study of regulatory T cells in long-lasting Graves disease. The data were also submitted as part of a second study, on T cells in Graves' hyperthyroidism and ophthalmopathy.

The sequencing used peripheral blood mononuclear cells (PBMCs), collected at new diagnosis, from a patient treated with antithyroid drugs. The chain couples TRBV29-1 to TRBJ1-4, with a weak D call TRBD1 (6 bases). This TCR was sampled from a man aged 30 to 45 with Graves disease. This CDR3 is CSVASTRGEKLFF. CDR3 sequence (DNA): TGCAGCGTAGCGTCTACGAGGGGGGAAAAACTGTTTTTT.